This TCR beta chain derives from a study of Ad26.COV2.S vaccination and SARS-CoV-2 variants (dated by TCRdb to the early 2020s). In the study overall: Donors in the vaccine arm were drawn from COV1001, a multicentre, randomized, double-blind, placebo-controlled phase I-IIa trial testing Ad26.COV2.S in healthy adults. Ad26.COV2.S was administered intramuscularly at a dose of 5x10^10 or 1x10^11 viral particles, either as one shot or as two shots given 56 days apart. TCRbeta repertoire sequencing was used to assess the specificity and breadth of SARS-CoV-2-reactive T cell receptors after Ad26.COV2.S vaccination. A total of some 30 samples were included in the TCR-sequenced set, comprising roughly 19 Ad26.COV2.S vaccine recipients, 5 placebo recipients and 8 SARS-CoV-2 convalescent individuals. Trial participants were randomized into five groups of five, in which low-dose or high-dose Ad26.COV2.S was given once or twice, or placebo was given on both occasions. Blinding of investigators to trial group allocation was maintained during experiments and outcome assessment.

Per the germline V gene, SGDLS is the CDR1 and YYNGEE is the CDR2. V is shortened by 0 bases, J by 3 bases, and the region joining them spans 7 bases. The CDR3 sequence holds 14 residues, the cysteine and phenylalanine included. The entry retains the CDR3 DNA only, 42 bases that are in frame from base 1. What the work shows at the level of the full study, not this receptor alone: Higher spike-specific TCR breadth was observed in Ad26.COV2.S recipients than in placebo recipients (P = 0.0014). After vaccination, substantial breadth of spike-specific CD8+ and CD4+ T cell responses was reported. The authors noted that total T cell responses may have been underestimated by the TCR breadth and depth analyses. The study was not powered to compare responses between vaccine doses or regimens. Comparable non-spike TCR breadth was observed between vaccine and placebo recipients, consistent with only spike being contained in the vaccine.

As regards this clone: The antigen it binds to is not known. The sample holds no much larger clone one base away, and base qualities are not on file.

The immunoSEQ Assay was the method used to sequence TCRbeta CDR3 regions. After extraction, genomic DNA underwent amplification by bias-controlled multiplex PCR, followed by high-throughput sequencing. Turning to the authors' computational methods: To quantify the absolute abundance of each unique TCRbeta CDR3 region, sequences were collapsed and filtered. T cell fraction was estimated by normalizing TCRbeta template counts to usable DNA, which was measured by amplifying reference genes present in all nucleated cells. Repertoire TCRs were annotated as SARS-CoV-2-specific by exact matching of V gene, CDR3 amino acid sequence and J gene to a known reactive TCR set. The reference SARS-CoV-2 TCR set was obtained from MIRA and was filtered for enrichment in COVID-19-positive ImmuneCODE repertoires, whereby public or cross-reactive TCRs were removed. Drawing on the MIRA antigens, annotated TCRs were analysed further at the level of specific ORF or position within ORF. Breadth was defined as annotated unique rearrangements over total unique productive rearrangements; depth was the summed frequency of those rearrangements. Group comparisons of TCR breadth used two-sided Wilcoxon rank-sum tests. TCRdb obtained this table from immuneACCESS and retained in-frame rearrangements with V and J assigned. These tables miss some clones; where compared with another copy, unresolved V genes account for less than half of the shortfall, and the remainder is unexplained. V, J and clone size are those of that table, while D and trimming were read from the DNA. This sample comprises hundreds of thousands of clones, around 93% of them detected only once. The ten largest clones take up approximately 1.6% of the sample.

The label giving this sample's treatment or condition can be read as: around 19 received Ad26.COV2.S at low or high dose, single or two shots; 5 received placebo; per-sample allocation not given. For vaccine and placebo recipients, the sequenced repertoires came from samples collected on day 63 after the first injection. In Cohort 1b, around 25 adults aged 18-55 years were enrolled at a single site in Boston, USA, between 29 July and 7 August 2020. Ad26.COV2.S was a replication-incompetent adenovirus type 26 vector expressing a prefusion-stabilized SARS-CoV-2 spike protein from the original Wuhan strain.

The source of this sequence is a person aged 18-60 years who received the Ad26.COV2.S COVID-19 vaccine or a placebo. Sample: peripheral blood, taken in a trial of Ad26.COV2.S vaccine versus placebo. The chain uses TRBV9 and TRBJ1-5; the D gene is not confidently resolved. The nucleotide sequence is given as TGTGCCAGCAGCGTAGCCGGGAACAATCAGCCCCAGCATTTT. Translation gives CASSVAGNNQPQHF.